This TCR beta chain was sequenced in a study of cytomegalovirus exposure and HLA in healthy donors. Study-level results: Rare TCR sequences predominated, though certain public TCRs were found in many donors.

The CDR3 loop spans 17 amino acids. A word on this clone: Its cognate antigen is unknown.

Data came from immunoSEQ multiplex PCR; TCRdb stores just in-frame clones and leaves some out. The repertoire holds about 97,000 clones, about 95% seen once, with approximately 1% in the top ten. The J gene is TRBJ2-7, the V gene TRBV21-1; the D segment call TRBD2 is taken from the table without a DNA check. TRBV21-1 is shown as a pseudogene. Sequenced: PBMCs. This TCR derives from a woman aged 18-30 years in good health and CMV-seronegative. CDR3 sequence (DNA): TGTGCCAGCAGCAAAGATGCGGGAGGGCCAGTGTCCTACGAGCAGTACTTC. Its translation is CASSKDAGGPVSYEQYF.